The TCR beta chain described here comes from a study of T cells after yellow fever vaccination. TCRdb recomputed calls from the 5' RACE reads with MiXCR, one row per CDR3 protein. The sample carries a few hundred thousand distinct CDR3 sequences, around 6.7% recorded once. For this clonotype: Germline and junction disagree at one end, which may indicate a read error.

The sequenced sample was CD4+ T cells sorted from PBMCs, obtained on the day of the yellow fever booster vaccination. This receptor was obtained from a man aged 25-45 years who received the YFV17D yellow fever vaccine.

The CDR3: CASRASGGKGEKPVF. Written as DNA, the CDR3 is TGTGCCAGCAGGGCGTCGGGGGGGAAAGGTGAAAAACCGGTTTTT. V gene TRBV5-4 combines with J gene TRBJ1-4; a possible D gene is TRBD1 (5 bases). CDR1 and CDR2 (germline): SGHNT, YYREEE (reference sequence). CDR3 length: 15 residues.